Presented here are 19 T cell receptor beta chains from one specimen sequenced in a study of cytomegalovirus exposure and HLA in healthy donors. 13 Jbeta primers and 60 Vbeta primers were used for the PCR. Method: immunoSEQ multiplex PCR; TCRdb's copy keeps in-frame clones and lacks some. The sample carries some 130,000 clones, around 75% recorded once. Specimen: PBMCs. Source of these receptors: a man aged 30-40 years in good health and CMV-seronegative.

This clone was seen just once. The V gene is TRBV5-1, the J gene TRBJ1-2; D is undetermined. Trimming pared 0 bases from V and 8 bases from J, leaving 17 bases between. CDR1 and CDR2 from the germline V gene are SGHRS and YFSETQ. The CDR3 totals 15 residues. DNA for the CDR3: TGCGCCAGCAGCTTGGGTTCCCCAGGTCCGGGAGGCTACACCTTC. It codes for CASSLGSPGPGGYTF.

This clone occurred once. The rearrangement uses TRBV28 and TRBJ1-1; 7 positions match TRBD1. The CDR3 has 17 amino acids. The junction had 11 bases not matched to a gene; V was cut back by 4 bases and J by 0 bases. Germline CDR1 is MDHEN and CDR2 is SYDVKM. The CDR3: CASSSTGTEPMNTEAFF. For the CDR3, the DNA is TGTGCCAGCAGTTCGACCGGGACAGAGCCCATGAACACTGAAGCTTTCTTT.

This clone was detected only once. The CDR3 nucleotides read TGTGCCACATTGACCCGGGATTACACAGATACGCAGTATTTT. This sequence encodes CATLTRDYTDTQYF. The chain joins TRBV6-1 to TRBJ2-3; weak D call: TRBD2 (5 bases). The CDR3 has 14 residues. The germline gives CDR1 MNHNS, CDR2 SASEGT. Trimming removed 10 bases at V and 2 bases at J, with 16 bases between.

V gene TRBV9 combines with J gene TRBJ2-3; D may be TRBD2 (6 bases). This CDR3 comprises 14 residues. The V gene lost 3 bases and the J gene lost 2 bases, with 10 bases spanning the gap. Looked up from germline, CDR1 is SGDLS and CDR2 is YYNGEE. The CDR3 region has the DNA TGTGCCAGCAGCGGACGGGGGAACACAGATACGCAGTATTTT. As protein: CASSGRGNTDTQYF.

This clone came up a few times. This chain connects TRBV7-2 to TRBJ1-5; TRBD1 might be the D (6 bases). CDR3 length equals 13 residues. Trimming left V 2 bases short and J 7 bases short, with 9 bases between. CDR1 is SGHTA, CDR2 FQGNSA, per germline. The CDR3 DNA sequence: TGTGCCAGCAGCTTATCCCAGGGGCAGCCCCAGCATTTT. Translated, it gives CASSLSQGQPQHF.

In its sample, this clone was seen once. J is TRBJ2-7 and V is TRBV19; tentative D call: TRBD2 (7 bases). The germline V gene encodes CDR1 LNHDA and CDR2 SQIVND (reference sequence). This CDR3 has 14 amino acids. V lost 9 bases and J lost 6, with 21 bases in between. The CDR3 region has the DNA TGTGCCAGCCGGGACACCGCAGGCGGGGGCGAGCAGTACTTC. Translation gives CASRDTAGGGEQYF.

This clone was detected only a few times. This chain joins TRBV5-6 and TRBJ2-3, with D perhaps TRBD1 (5 bases). Per germline, CDR1 SGHDT and CDR2 YYEEEE. The CDR3 runs 15 residues. The V and J ends lost 4 bases and 3 bases respectively, with 15 bases between them. The CDR3 nucleotides are TGTGCCAGCAGCCGAAAATTGACAGAAACAGATACGCAGTATTTT. Its protein is CASSRKLTETDTQYF.

The V call is TRBV5-4, the J call TRBJ1-4; D call uncertain. The V gene's germline CDR1 is SGHNT and CDR2 YYREEE (reference sequence). Trimming left V 3 bases short and J 2 bases short, with 8 bases between. The CDR3 totals 14 residues. The CDR3 spells CASSSGVTNEKLFF. The CDR3 region has the DNA TGTGCCAGCAGCTCCGGGGTGACTAATGAAAAACTGTTTTTT.

The chain combines TRBV7-9 with TRBJ1-1; D might be TRBD1 (6 bases). From germline, CDR1 is SEHNR and CDR2 FQNEAQ (reference sequence). Trimming shortened V by 5 bases and J by 0 bases, and 13 bases separated the two germline ends. The CDR3 sequence is 15 residues long. The CDR3 bases are TGTGCCAGCAGCCCACAGGGCTCTATGAACACTGAAGCTTTCTTT. Protein product: CASSPQGSMNTEAFF. The full variable domain, in which reference TRBV7-9 and TRBJ1-1 provide the parts outside the CDR3, is DTGVSQNPRHKITKRGQNVTFRCDPISEHNRLYWYRQTLGQGPEFLTYFQNEAQLEKSRLLSDRFSAERPKGSFSTLEIQRTEQGDSAMYLCASSPQGSMNTEAFFGQGTRLTVV.

The table lists this clone with many counts. This chain links TRBV19 with TRBJ1-1, with 7 nucleotides matching TRBD1. Germline V gives CDR1 LNHDA, CDR2 SQIVND (reference sequence). The CDR3 consists of 13 residues. The trim removed 5 bases at V and 4 bases at J, leaving 4 bases unmatched. Here the CDR3 DNA reads TGTGCCAGTAGTCAGGGGGGTATCACTGAAGCTTTCTTT. Translated, it gives CASSQGGITEAFF. Drawing the rest from reference TRBV19 and TRBJ1-1, the complete variable domain is DGGITQSPKYLFRKEGQNVTLSCEQNLNHDAMYWYRQDPGQGLRLIYYSQIVNDFQKGDIAEGYSVSREKKESFPLTVTSAQKNPTAFYLCASSQGGITEAFFGQGTRLTVV.

This clone was seen ten or more times. The chain has TRBV6-5 and TRBJ1-6; D possibly corresponds to TRBD1 (5 bases). The V and J ends lost 4 bases and 4 bases respectively, with 11 bases between them. The CDR3 covers 15 residues. Germline CDR1 reads MNHEY; CDR2 reads SVGAGI. For the CDR3, the DNA is TGTGCCAGCAGTTCTAGACAGTCTTATAATTCACCCCTCCACTTT. It is translated as CASSSRQSYNSPLHF.

This clone occurred once. The rearrangement links TRBV28 to TRBJ1-3; the D is unclear. Trimming pared 6 bases from V and 0 bases from J, leaving 12 bases between. CDR1 and CDR2 (germline): MDHEN, SYDVKM. CDR3 length equals 15 residues. This chain's CDR3 is CASSPAGNSGNTIYF. The CDR3 DNA follows: TGTGCCAGCAGCCCCGCGGGGAACTCTGGAAACACCATATATTTT.

The CDR3 DNA is TGTGCCAGCAGGGGGGGTGTAGGCCAGCCCCAGCATTTT. It encodes CASRGGVGQPQHF. This sequence joins TRBV6-6 and TRBJ1-5; possible D gene TRBD1, 5 bases. V lost 6 bases and J lost 7, with 13 bases in between. The germline V gene has CDR1 MNHNY and CDR2 SVGAGI (reference sequence). The CDR3 is made up of 13 amino acids.

The chain has TRBV4-2 and TRBJ2-2; 13 bases match TRBD2. V was clipped by 1 base and J by 7 bases; unmatched bases: 0. CDR1 and CDR2 from the germline V gene are LGHNA and YNFKEQ. This CDR3 spans 15 amino acids. Here the CDR3 DNA reads TGTGCCAGCAGCCAAGGACTAGCGGGGGGCGGGGAGCTGTTTTTT. Translating gives CASSQGLAGGGELFF.

The chain couples TRBV27 to TRBJ2-1, with TRBD2 identical over 15 bases. V shed 8 bases and J 7 bases; nucleotides not matched to a gene: 15. Looked up from germline, CDR1 is MNHEY and CDR2 is SMNVEV (reference sequence). The CDR3 loop spans 18 amino acids. CDR3 DNA sequence: TGTGCCAGCCGGGGATGGACTAGCGGGGGGGCCAGGGCGAATGAGCAGTTCTTC. Protein: CASRGWTSGGARANEQFF.

This sequence joins TRBV11-3 and TRBJ1-1, with TRBD1 as a possible D gene (5 bases). Germline V gene lookup returns CDR1 SGHNT and CDR2 YENEEA. Trimming left V 3 bases short and J 1 base short, with 6 bases between. The length of the CDR3 is 13 residues. This CDR3 is CASSFGQNTEAFF. In DNA form, the CDR3 reads TGTGCCAGCAGCTTCGGACAGAACACTGAAGCTTTCTTT. Based on the CDR3 plus reference TRBV11-3 and TRBJ1-1, the full variable domain is EAGVVQSPRYKIIEKKQPVAFWCNPISGHNTLYWYLQNLGQGPELLIRYENEEAVDDSQLPKDRFSAERLKGVDSTLKIQPAELGDSAVYLCASSFGQNTEAFFGQGTRLTVV.

The J gene is TRBJ1-2, the V gene TRBV19; 7 bases match TRBD1. CDR1 LNHDA and CDR2 SQIVND come from the germline V gene (reference sequence). The CDR3 runs to 17 residues. With V trimmed by 6 bases and J by 8 bases, 21 bases remained unmatched. The CDR3 loop is CASSFYPDRELTRGYTF. The CDR3, as DNA: TGTGCCAGTAGCTTCTATCCCGACAGGGAACTGACGCGCGGCTACACCTTC.

The rearrangement uses TRBV19 and TRBJ1-4; TRBD1 matches at 9 bases. Germline CDR1 reads LNHDA; CDR2 reads SQIVND (reference sequence). V trimming: 3 bases; J trimming: 8 bases; junction bases outside the gene matches: 4. CDR3 size: 14 residues. Here the CDR3 DNA reads TGTGCCAGTAGTATCTGGACAGGGGTAGAAAAACTGTTTTTT. Residues: CASSIWTGVEKLFF.

The V gene is TRBV18, the J gene TRBJ2-1, with a possible D match to TRBD1 (5 bases). Germline V gene lookup returns CDR1 KGHSH and CDR2 LQKENI. The ends were cut back, 4 bases at V and 6 bases at J, with 13 bases in the middle. CDR3 length: 14 residues. The CDR3 nucleotides read TGTGCCAGCTCACTGACTGACAGACCCAATGAGCAGTTCTTC. Translation: CASSLTDRPNEQFF.